The present TCR beta chain was sequenced within a study of blood T cell repertoires in COVID-19. Study-level information: PBMCs, B-cell-depleted T cells, or T cells provided the cDNA or gDNA that made up the material.

Sequencing used immunoSEQ multiplex PCR; TCRdb keeps in-frame clones, though not all of them. This sample carries some 250,000 clones, about 91% of them seen once, and the ten largest clones take 1.2%. The CDR3 runs 14 residues. Germline CDR1 and CDR2: KGHSH and LQKENI. The V and J ends lost 2 bases and 6 bases respectively, with 10 bases between them. The age range of participants was 18 to 89 years, with residence in approximately 25 US areas. Participant-given clinical history determined each cohort assignment. The specimen sequenced was PBMCs or T cells enriched from blood (not recorded which). The chain uses TRBV18 and TRBJ1-4, with unresolved D. This clonotype originated in a human donor in a cohort exposed to, infected with or recovered from COVID-19 (not recorded which). The donor label of this sample is uncertain. The DNA of the CDR3 is TGTGCCAGCTCACCAATGGGGAGGGATGAAAAACTGTTTTTT. Its protein is CASSPMGRDEKLFF.